These 13 T cell receptor beta chains were all obtained from the same sample, sequenced in a study of blood T cells in healthy people across ages. Then a second PCR, running roughly 7 to 11 cycles, was carried out with a sample-barcoded 5' primer and a J-beta primer mix. TCRdb analysed the 5' RACE reads with MiXCR anew, one entry per CDR3 protein. The data show 1.5 million to 2 million distinct CDR3 sequences, with about 28% seen just once and 7.7% held by the top ten. The sequencing sample was made of blood. These receptor sequences come from a woman aged 25 to 39 in good health.

This clonotype has only a few counts. The chain couples TRBV25-1 to TRBJ2-7, with D possibly TRBD1 on 5 matching bases. The ends were cut back, 4 bases at V and 2 bases at J, with 9 bases in the middle. The CDR3 consists of 13 residues. Germline V CDR1 and CDR2: MGHDK, SYGVNS. CDR3 amino acids: CASSGQHTYEQYF. The CDR3 DNA reads as TGTGCCAGCAGTGGACAGCATACCTACGAGCAGTACTTC.

This clonotype was observed a few times. The chain employs TRBV28 and TRBJ1-5; unclear D gene. With 8 bases removed from V and 1 base from J, the gap between germline ends came to 6 bases. The CDR3 is 12 residues long. The germline CDR1 and CDR2 sequences are MDHEN and SYDVKM. DNA of the CDR3: TGTGCCAGCGGGCTGAGCAATCAGCCCCAGCATTTT. It translates to CASGLSNQPQHF.

The chain uses TRBV7-9 and TRBJ2-5, with a tentative D call TRBD1 (5 bases). The length of the CDR3 is 13 residues. V dropped 7 bases and J dropped 1 base, with 10 bases sitting between them. Looked up from germline, CDR1 is SEHNR and CDR2 is FQNEAQ (reference sequence). CDR3 in DNA: TGTGCCAGCAACTCACAGGTCCAAGAGACCCAGTACTTC. It yields the protein CASNSQVQETQYF.

This clonotype has just a few counts. This chain joins TRBV7-2 and TRBJ2-5; 12 bases line up with TRBD2. The DNA matches TRBJ2-7 better at its end, which makes the J call doubtful. The CDR3 extends over 16 amino acids. CDR1 SGHTA and CDR2 FQGNSA come from the germline V gene. CDR3 loop: CASSFSASGGAHEQYF. The CDR3 nucleotides are TGTGCCAGCAGCTTTAGCGCTAGCGGGGGGGCCCACGAGCAGTACTTC.

This clonotype was counted only a few times. Germline and junction disagree at one end, which may indicate a read error. The chain links TRBV2 to TRBJ1-1; the match to TRBD1 covers 7 bases. The germline gives CDR1 SNHLY, CDR2 FYNNEI. The CDR3 length is 13 residues. This chain's CDR3 is CSSSWDSNTEAFF. As DNA, the CDR3 is TGTTCCAGCAGTTGGGACAGCAACACTGAAGCTTTCTTT.

This clonotype was picked up one time. V is TRBV7-2 and J is TRBJ2-3; no reliable D call. V gave up 4 bases and J gave up 4 bases, with 15 bases separating them. CDR3 length equals 15 residues. Germline assignment: CDR1 SGHTA and CDR2 FQGNSA. In nucleotides, the CDR3 is TGTGCCAGCAGCTCGATGAGCACGGGCGCAGATACGCAGTATTTT. Amino acids: CASSSMSTGADTQYF.

The rearrangement links TRBV2 to TRBJ1-5; possible D gene TRBD1, 6 bases. The V end lost 4 bases, the J end lost 0 bases, and 10 bases lay between the germline ends. The CDR3 has 15 amino acids. CDR1 is SNHLY, CDR2 FYNNEI, per germline. CDR3 amino acids: CASSGTVSSNQPQHF. In DNA, the CDR3 is TGTGCCAGCAGTGGGACAGTCTCTAGCAATCAGCCCCAGCATTTT.

This clonotype was picked up a small number of times. The rearrangement joins TRBV29-1 to TRBJ1-2, with TRBD1 as a possible D gene (5 bases). Germline assignment: CDR1 SQVTM and CDR2 ANQGSEA. V lost 7 bases and J lost 7, with 25 bases in between. This CDR3 region has 15 residues. CDR3 in DNA: TGCAGCGCCATAGGACGGGACGGAGGGATTGGTGGCTACACCTTC. This encodes CSAIGRDGGIGGYTF.

The genes are TRBV7-2 and TRBJ1-3; D not resolved. Trimming removed 2 bases at V and 0 bases at J, with 14 bases between. The germline V gene encodes CDR1 SGHTA and CDR2 FQGNSA. CDR3 length: 17 residues. CDR3 loop: CASSLTVRPSSGNTIYF. The CDR3 DNA sequence: TGTGCCAGCAGCTTAACGGTCAGACCAAGCTCTGGAAACACCATATATTTT.

The chain is built from TRBV20-1 and TRBJ2-4; 11 bases fit TRBD2. From germline, CDR1 is DFQATT and CDR2 SNEGSKA (reference sequence). The J segment lost 6 bases and the V segment lost 5 bases, leaving 6 bases of the junction unmatched. The CDR3 consists of 14 residues. CDR3 loop: CSAGIGTSGNIQYF. DNA for the CDR3: TGCAGTGCTGGAATCGGGACTAGCGGAAACATTCAGTACTTC.

The V gene is TRBV24-1, the J gene TRBJ2-1, with 10 bases that match TRBD1. With V trimmed by 7 bases and J by 8 bases, 7 bases remained unmatched. Germline lookup yields CDR1 KGHDR and CDR2 SFDVKD. CDR3 size: 14 residues. The CDR3 reads CATRGTGEGDEQFF. CDR3 DNA sequence: TGTGCCACCAGAGGGACAGGGGAGGGGGATGAGCAGTTCTTC.

V gene TRBV5-1 combines with J gene TRBJ1-1, with 9 bases aligning to TRBD1. Germline CDR1 is SGHRS and CDR2 is YFSETQ. The CDR3 spans 16 residues. Trimming cost V 0 bases and J 4 bases; bases outside gene matches: 7. The CDR3 sequence is CASSLGQGVIGTEAFF. CDR3 sequence (DNA): TGCGCCAGCAGCTTGGGACAGGGGGTGATTGGCACTGAAGCTTTCTTT.

A note on this clonotype: A read error may explain this, as a much larger clone is one base away. The chain combines TRBV20-1 with TRBJ2-1, with D possibly matching TRBD1 (6 bases). The better agreement between TRBJ2-7 and the DNA end casts doubt on the J call. The V gene's germline CDR1 is DFQATT and CDR2 SNEGSKA (reference sequence). CDR3 length: 13 residues. CDR3 in amino acids: CSAGMGAPYEQYF. The CDR3 nucleotides read TGCAGTGCCGGCATGGGGGCTCCCTACGAGCAGTACTTC.